These 3 T cell receptor beta chains were sequenced from one sample in a study of vaccination and CD4 T cells after COVID-19. These receptors lack a known antigen. Stated treatment: roughly ten-day PBMC culture with coronavirus spike peptide pools or control peptides (ViraFEST assay). Cultured CD4+ T-cell DNA underwent Oncomine TCR Beta short-read sequencing. TCRdb reprocessed the PCR reads with MiXCR, giving one entry per CDR3 protein. The sample includes 11,000 to 15,000 distinct CDR3 sequences, roughly 30% of them seen just once. The specimen was CD4+ T cells from blood, cultured in vitro, collected after SARS-CoV-2 vaccination. These receptor sequences come from a human donor who had recovered from COVID-19.

This clonotype was counted only a few times. V usage is TRBV15 and J usage is TRBJ2-4, with 7 bases aligning to TRBD2. The V segment lost 0 bases and the J segment 0 bases; nucleotides outside the gene matches: 14. From germline, CDR1 is LNHNV and CDR2 YYDKDF (reference sequence). The CDR3 sequence is 20 residues long. The CDR3 nucleotides read TGTGCCACCAGCAGAGATCCTTTGCGGGAGACAGTCTCAGCCAAAAACATTCAGTACTTC. The encoded protein is CATSRDPLRETVSAKNIQYF.

This rearrangement joins TRBV11-2 to TRBJ2-2, with D perhaps being TRBD1 or TRBD2 (5 bases each). The CDR3 spans 15 residues. CDR1 is SGHAT, CDR2 FQNNGV, per germline. With 7 bases removed from V and 4 bases from J, the gap between germline ends came to 16 bases. The CDR3 here is CASTEGSLSTGELFF. The CDR3 nucleotides are TGTGCCAGCACCGAGGGGAGCCTTTCCACCGGGGAGCTGTTTTTT.

CDR3 coding DNA: TGTGCCAGCAGCTTAGTTCTAGCGGGAGTTTGGGCTAGCACAGATACGCAGTATTTT. Translating gives CASSLVLAGVWASTDTQYF. J is TRBJ2-3 and V is TRBV7-6, with 10 bases matching TRBD2. The V and J ends lost 1 base and 0 bases, in that order; junction bases with no gene match: 10. CDR3 size: 19 residues. Germline CDR1 SGHVS, CDR2 FNYEAQ.